This T cell receptor (beta chain) came from a study of control samples from healthy donors and cancer patients. Data came from immunoSEQ multiplex PCR; TCRdb stores just in-frame clones and leaves some out. The profile shows more than 95,000 clones, around nine tenths of them singletons. The CDR3 length is 12 residues. In germline, CDR1 is KGHSH, CDR2 LQKENI. V lost 4 bases and J lost 2, with 3 bases in between. This TCR came from a man between 35 and 55 years old in good health. The source material was blood. This chain joins TRBV18 and TRBJ2-1; D unclear. The CDR3 DNA is TGTGCCAGCTCACTAACCTACAATGAGCAGTTCTTC. It yields the protein CASSLTYNEQFF.